These T cell receptor beta chains were read from a single sample in a study of OX40 agonist ivuxolimab in advanced cancers. Sequencing was performed with immunoSEQ multiplex PCR; in TCRdb, only in-frame clones are kept and a portion is missing. The profile covers about 79,000 clones, with less than 95% appearing a single time and around 0.33% taken by the ten largest. The sample here was CD4+ or CD8+ T cells sorted from blood, taken in a trial of the OX40 agonist ivuxolimab. These TCRs come from an adult with an advanced solid tumor such as melanoma, head and neck, liver or kidney cancer. CDR3s include the opening cysteine and the closing phenylalanine or tryptophan. A D gene is named only where the DNA matches it firmly. Not all rows give a size; the values are once, few, many and, for expanded clones, a class.

D gene	clone size	V gene	J gene	CDR3 protein
.	.	TRBV10-3	TRBJ1-5	CAISESSGNQPQHF
.	.	TRBV7-9	TRBJ2-1	CASSLGGTDNEQFF
.	.	TRBV5-1	TRBJ1-1	CASSLVVDSGAFF
TRBD1	.	TRBV28	TRBJ1-2	CASSQGQLLYGYTF
.	.	TRBV6-5	TRBJ1-5	CASRRTVNQPQHF
.	.	TRBV9	TRBJ1-5	CASSGTGNQPQHF
.	.	TRBV29-1	TRBJ1-2	CSVDVGRSYTF
.	.	TRBV18	TRBJ2-1	CASSPPVGNNEQFF
.	.	TRBV7-9	TRBJ1-1	CASSLEGNTEAFF
.	.	TRBV18	TRBJ2-3	CASSPRGEGDTQYF
.	.	TRBV30	TRBJ2-7	CAWTPGGWIQYF
TRBD1	.	TRBV27	TRBJ1-2	CASRDRRLSNYGYTF
.	.	TRBV18	TRBJ1-1	CASSPDGLNTEAFF
.	.	TRBV6-6	TRBJ2-7	CASSSGNEQYF
.	.	TRBV11-1	TRBJ1-1	CASTPVLRVPEAFF
TRBD1	.	TRBV5-1	TRBJ2-2	CASSLARGQTNTGELFF
.	.	TRBV6-5	TRBJ2-7	CASSRAQAPSEQYF
.	.	TRBV18	TRBJ2-4	CASSPPSGLAKNIQYF
TRBD2	.	TRBV5-1	TRBJ2-1	CASSTALAGVRGNEQFF
.	.	TRBV7-9	TRBJ2-6	CASSLVGISGANVLTF
.	once	TRBV18	TRBJ2-7	CASSRNPQGPADEQYF
.	.	TRBV6-5	TRBJ1-1	CARGAANTEAFF
.	once	TRBV4-2	TRBJ1-4	CASSHRQTNEKLFF
.	.	TRBV27	TRBJ1-5	CASSLGNPRGYSNQPQHF
TRBD2	.	TRBV5-1	TRBJ2-5	CASSLRSLAGQETQYF
.	.	TRBV19	TRBJ1-3	CASIPDFGVGNTIYF
TRBD1	.	TRBV27	TRBJ2-3	CASRGQRTDTQYF
.	.	TRBV10-3	TRBJ1-2	CAISPGDKGGYTF